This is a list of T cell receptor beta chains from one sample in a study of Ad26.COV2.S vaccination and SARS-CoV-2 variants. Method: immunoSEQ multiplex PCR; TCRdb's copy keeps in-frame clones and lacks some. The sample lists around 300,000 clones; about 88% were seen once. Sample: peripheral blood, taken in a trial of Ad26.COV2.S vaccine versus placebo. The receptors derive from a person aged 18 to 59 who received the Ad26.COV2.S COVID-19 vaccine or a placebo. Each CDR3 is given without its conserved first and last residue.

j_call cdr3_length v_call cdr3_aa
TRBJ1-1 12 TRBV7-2 ASSLQPGNTEAF
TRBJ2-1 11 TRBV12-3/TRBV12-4 ASRISPYNEQF
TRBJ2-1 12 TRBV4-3 ASSQGRGYNEQF
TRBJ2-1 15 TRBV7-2 ASSLVGIPPSYNEQF
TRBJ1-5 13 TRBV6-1 ASSELGQGSGAQH
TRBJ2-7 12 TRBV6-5 ATTDWTVVREQY
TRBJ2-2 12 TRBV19 ASSIVMGTGELF
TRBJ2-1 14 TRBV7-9 ASRKTPDRGREKQF
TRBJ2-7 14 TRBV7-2 ASSLAMITNGAEQY
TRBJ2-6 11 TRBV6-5 ASTQSGANVLT
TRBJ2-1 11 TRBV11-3 ASSLGEGHEQF
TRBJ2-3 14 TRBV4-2 ASSQESLAGVNTQY
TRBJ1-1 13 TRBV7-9 ASSPPLPGRPEAF
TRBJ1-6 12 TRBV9 ASSVDPKGSPLH
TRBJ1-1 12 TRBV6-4 ASSDSRGQGEAF
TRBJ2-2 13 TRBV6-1 ASSDQTLNTGELF
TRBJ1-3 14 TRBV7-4 ASSFHRVVAGNTIY
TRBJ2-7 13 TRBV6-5 ASSGRGAGSYEQY
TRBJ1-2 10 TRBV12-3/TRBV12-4 ASSLTGEGYT
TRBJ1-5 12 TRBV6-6 ASIGQGNNQPQH
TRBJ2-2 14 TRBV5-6 ASSYLDRGYTGELF
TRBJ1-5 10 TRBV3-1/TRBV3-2 ASSQAQGTKH
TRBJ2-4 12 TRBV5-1 ASSLGTNRDIQY
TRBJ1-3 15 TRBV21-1 ASSKWGQASSGNTIY